This T cell receptor (beta chain) was identified in a study of blood T cells in healthy people across ages (dated by TCRdb to 2015 to 2017). With respect to the entire study: In model experiments, roughly one uniquely barcoded TCR beta cDNA molecule per two T cells was captured by template switching. Using deep sequencing normalized with unique cDNA molecular identifiers, the study measured how TCR beta repertoire diversity changes with age. The donors were split into four age groups: young (average approximately 16 years), middle-aged (around 40), aged (approximately 60) and long-lived (under 90). To avoid experimental bias, donors of different ages were spread randomly across the sequencing lanes. Using the same blood draw, the study looked at two additional independent replicas of 1 million unique cDNA reads for two donors, one aged 18 to 29 and the other aged 80 or older.

Systemically healthy Caucasian individuals from Russia, some 38 in total and aged roughly 6 to 100 years, were included as donors. Around 9.7 milliliters of peripheral blood were collected from each donor into EDTA-treated Vacutainer tubes. Ficoll-Paque density-gradient centrifugation was used to isolate PBMCs, with at least 6 million per sample. Trizol reagent was used to extract total RNA from the PBMCs, yielding at least 6 micrograms per sample. The percentages of naive CD45RAhigh/CD27high T cells were determined by flow cytometry on a PBMC aliquot from every donor. As to this clonotype: The specificity of this receptor is unknown. The input lacks base qualities; no much larger clone sits a single base away.

Receptors were amplified or captured by 5' RACE. Sequencing relied on an Illumina HiSeq 2500. A second PCR of roughly 7 to 11 cycles was performed with a sample-barcoded 5' primer and a J-beta primer mix. Each TCR beta cDNA molecule received a unique molecular identifier from a template-switch 5' adaptor carrying 12 random nucleotides. Each sample yielded at least 3 million CDR3-containing paired-end reads. First-strand cDNA was synthesized from all RNA with the Mint cDNA synthesis kit, primed by a TRBC-specific oligonucleotide. Following uracil-DNA glycosylase treatment, all cDNA underwent a first 18-cycle PCR with the universal primers M1SS and BC2_uni_R. The study's processing was this. Each sample was normalized by randomly selecting 1 million high-quality reads, each carrying a distinct molecular identifier. Reads with shared molecular identifiers were discarded instead of being binned into consensus sequences. MiTCR, with a Q25 quality threshold and the strictest error-elimination algorithm, was used for CDR3 identification, clonotype clustering and error correction. A nonparametric unseen species model with Euler transformation was used to estimate a lower bound on total TCR beta diversity. The public reads were reprocessed in TCRdb via fastp at Q25 and MiXCR, keeping in-frame beta chains. Every entry covers one CDR3 protein and lists the most common genes and DNA from its rows. These V and J calls are TCRdb output, not the study's own analysis. In this sample the table shows about 1.5 million distinct CDR3 sequences, around 40% of which occur a single time. About 4.1% of the sample is in the top ten clones.

Overall results and qualifications from the work: Conclusive comparison of naive and antigen-experienced compartments was prevented by the profiling of bulk unsorted PBMCs. Because donor CMV infection status was unknown, age-related changes in expanded clonotypes were potentially confounded. Compared with the aged group, the long-lived group had more naive CD4+ T cells, fewer expanded clones and increased TCR diversity, a pattern suggesting age selection. Total diversity estimates from one million sequenced T cells were considered lower bounds and underestimates. Observed TCR beta diversity per million T cells fell roughly linearly with age, and a significant reduction was already apparent by age roughly 40. Observed TCR beta diversity correlated strongly with the percentage of naive T cells measured by flow cytometry.

CDR1 SGHRS and CDR2 YFSETQ were looked up in the germline V gene. Its CDR3 holds 16 amino acids, cysteine through phenylalanine. This entry keeps only the CDR3 DNA: 48 bases, framed from base 1. Trimmed from V: 4 bases; trimmed from J: 4 bases; junction bases lacking a gene match: 6. The chain joins TRBV5-1 to TRBJ2-5; 14 junctional bases match TRBD2. Sequenced sample: blood. This TCR was sampled from a woman between 18 and 29 years old in good health. Read as DNA, the sequence is TGCGCCAGCAGCACGGGACTAGCGGGAGTTTTAGAGACCCAGTACTTC. Its coded protein is CASSTGLAGVLETQYF. Reference TRBV5-1 and TRBJ2-5 proteins supply the regions before and after the CDR3; the full variable domain is: KAGVTQTPRYLIKTRGQQVTLSCSPISGHRSVSWYQQTPGQGLQFLFEYFSETQRNKGNFPGRFSGRQFSNSRSEMNVSTLELGDSALYLCASSTGLAGVLETQYFGPGTRLLVL.